The present entry profiles one T cell receptor (beta chain) with its context. The record originates from a study of cytomegalovirus exposure and HLA in healthy donors. This PCR relied on a set of 60 Vbeta primers and 13 Jbeta primers. Sequenced by immunoSEQ multiplex PCR; TCRdb stores in-frame clones only, minus some. In the table there are about 130,000 clones, 75% of which are singletons. The CDR3 runs to 12 residues. Germline V gives CDR1 SGHNT, CDR2 YYREEE (reference sequence). Trimming shortened V by 1 base and J by 4 bases, and 6 bases separated the two germline ends. The sequenced sample was PBMCs. This sequence originates from a woman aged 45-60 years in good health and CMV-seronegative. The chain recombines TRBV5-4 with TRBJ2-7, with D perhaps TRBD2 (6 bases). DNA for the CDR3: TGTGCCAGCAGCTTGCGGGAGTACGAGCAGTACTTC. Translated, it gives CASSLREYEQYF. Together with reference TRBV5-4 and TRBJ2-7, the CDR3 gives the full variable domain: ETGVTQSPTHLIKTRGQQVTLRCSSQSGHNTVSWYQQALGQGPQFIFQYYREEENGRGNFPPRFSGLQFPNYSSELNVNALELDDSALYLCASSLREYEQYFGPGTRLTVT.